These 24 T cell receptor beta chains came from one sample sequenced in a study of CD4 and CD8 cells across lung adenocarcinoma regions (dated by TCRdb to between 2018 and 2020). The library was made by PCR. For sequencing, a HiSeq X Ten was employed. TCRdb trimmed public reads at Q25 via fastp, called clones via MiXCR and kept in-frame beta chains. Duplicate CDR3 protein sequences are folded into a single record with the most common DNA and genes. A total of about 25,000 distinct CDR3 sequences appear in this sample, about half of them only once. Approximately 46% of the sample goes to the ten largest clones. Sequenced: CD8+ T cells from the center of a lung tumor. The sample's cell subset or site label, decoded: tumor center region. These receptors came from a male donor with lung adenocarcinoma. The CD4 and CD8 labels of this study may be unreliable.

In its sample, this clonotype ranks as medium-sized. J is TRBJ2-1 and V is TRBV7-6; 9 nucleotides line up with TRBD1. Looked up from germline, CDR1 is SGHVS and CDR2 is FNYEAQ. V lost 2 bases and J lost 0; bases outside the gene matches: 2. There are 16 residues in the CDR3. The CDR3 reads CASSLKGQGSYNEQFF. CDR3 DNA sequence: TGTGCCAGCAGCTTAAAGGGACAGGGCTCCTACAATGAGCAGTTCTTC.

This clonotype was seen repeatedly, ten times or more. The chain employs TRBV4-1 and TRBJ2-1; 7 bases agree with TRBD2. The V segment lost 4 bases and the J segment 3 bases; nucleotides outside the gene matches: 6. Germline V gene lookup returns CDR1 MGHRA and CDR2 YSYEKL. The CDR3 spans 15 residues. The CDR3 here is CASSRGIAGYNEQFF. The CDR3 nucleotides read TGCGCCAGCAGCCGGGGAATAGCGGGCTACAATGAGCAGTTCTTC.

This clonotype appeared a few times. This chain links TRBV6-1 with TRBJ2-1, with 10 bases lining up with TRBD2. CDR3 length equals 16 residues. V trimming: 4 bases; J trimming: 10 bases; junction bases outside the gene matches: 13. The germline gives CDR1 MNHNS, CDR2 SASEGT. The DNA of the CDR3 is TGTGCCAGCAGTGCCCAGGGGCTAGCGGGAGTGGGGGAGCAGTTCTTC. This translates into CASSAQGLAGVGEQFF.

This clonotype was seen at least ten times. This rearrangement joins TRBV7-2 to TRBJ1-5; D uncertain. The CDR3 is 14 amino acids. CDR1 SGHTA and CDR2 FQGNSA come from the germline V gene. V was trimmed by 5 bases and J by 0 bases, leaving 8 bases between them. This CDR3 is CASSARSSNQPQHF. CDR3 sequence (DNA): TGTGCCAGCAGCGCAAGGTCTAGCAATCAGCCCCAGCATTTT.

This clonotype has just a few counts. CDR3 residues: CAISERSGESYEQYF. CDR3 coding DNA: TGTGCCATCAGTGAGCGCAGCGGGGAAAGCTACGAGCAGTACTTC. The V gene is TRBV10-3, the J gene TRBJ2-7; 7 nucleotides match TRBD2. V shed 2 bases and J 3 bases; nucleotides not matched to a gene: 7. CDR1 is ENHRY and CDR2 is SYGVKD in the germline V gene. The CDR3 is 15 residues long.

Details on this clonotype: At one end the junction does not follow the germline gene, possibly because of a read error. V is TRBV10-1 and J is TRBJ2-4; the D gene could be TRBD1 or TRBD2 (5 bases each). The CDR3 is made up of 15 amino acids. From germline, CDR1 is WNHNN and CDR2 SYGVQD (reference sequence). This CDR3 reads CGSSPGLLGKNTQYF. CDR3 coding DNA: TGCGGCAGCAGTCCGGGGCTGTTGGGCAAAAATACTCAGTACTTC.

V gene TRBV3-1 combines with J gene TRBJ1-1, with 8 bases aligning to TRBD1. Unmatched junction bases numbered 10, after V lost 1 base and J lost 0 bases. The CDR3 is made up of 18 amino acids. The germline V gene has CDR1 LGHDT and CDR2 YNNKEL (reference sequence). The CDR3 DNA reads TGTGCCAGCAGCCAAGTAAGGTCAGGGGGCTTAATGAACACTGAAGCTTTCTTT. It specifies CASSQVRSGGLMNTEAFF.

The CDR3 spells CASSLRGGIDKEIQYF. CDR3 coding DNA: TGTGCCAGCAGCCTGAGGGGGGGGATTGACAAAGAGATTCAGTACTTC. The gene calls are TRBV27 and TRBJ2-4; D possibly corresponds to TRBD2 (7 bases). This CDR3 is 16 amino acids long. V was shortened by 6 bases and J by 10 bases, with 25 bases between the two germline ends. In germline, CDR1 is MNHEY, CDR2 SMNVEV (reference sequence).

The chain employs TRBV10-3 and TRBJ2-2; D is possibly TRBD2 (5 bases). Germline loops: CDR1 ENHRY, CDR2 SYGVKD. CDR3 length equals 13 residues. The CDR3 DNA is TGTGGCGGAGAGGCAGAGGGCACCGGGGAGCTGTTTTTT. Protein sequence: CGGEAEGTGELFF.

V gene TRBV6-8 combines with J gene TRBJ2-4, with D perhaps matching TRBD2 (7 bases). Germline V gene sequence: CDR1 MNHGY, CDR2 SAAAGT. This CDR3 is 14 amino acids long. The CDR3 is CGIGGRRGKNTQYF. The DNA for the CDR3 is TGTGGCATCGGGGGGCGGCGCGGCAAAAACACGCAGTACTTC.

The chain has TRBV6-1 and TRBJ1-2; D is uncertain. Per the germline V gene, CDR1 is MNHNS and CDR2 is SASEGT. Trimming pared 5 bases from V and 8 bases from J, leaving 18 bases between. This CDR3 region has 14 residues. CDR3 region: CASSLGGSSSGYTF. CDR3 in DNA: TGTGCCAGCAGTCTGGGTGGGAGTTCGTCGGGCTACACCTTC.

This clonotype came up a few times. The rearrangement joins TRBV3-1 to TRBJ2-2, with 10 bases fitting TRBD2. This CDR3 comprises 18 residues. Germline loops: CDR1 LGHDT, CDR2 YNNKEL (reference sequence). V lost 4 bases, J lost 6 bases, and 14 bases stayed unmatched. CDR3 DNA sequence: TGTGCCAGCAGCCCGCTAGGGACTAGCGCTCCTTCCGCCGGGGAGCTGTTTTTT. It specifies CASSPLGTSAPSAGELFF.

V is TRBV27 and J is TRBJ2-4; perhaps TRBD2 as D (6 bases). Germline V gives CDR1 MNHEY, CDR2 SMNVEV (reference sequence). V shed 9 bases and J shed 13 bases, with 25 bases lying between them. The CDR3 runs 14 residues. Written as DNA, the CDR3 is TGTGCCAGGAGGGGAGGTCGGAGTACCAACACCCAGTACTTC. It specifies CARRGGRSTNTQYF.

With respect to this clonotype: The limits of the CDR3 on the DNA are not certain, so only TCRdb's listed CDR3 is given. The chain combines TRBV6-1 with TRBJ2-2; the DNA was not used to check the table's D call, TRBD2. In germline, CDR1 is MNHNS, CDR2 SASEGT. The CDR3 sequence runs 15 residues, both termini included. The CDR3 spells CASSGRPVGTGALYF.

Turning to this clonotype: A read error may account for a junction end that differs from germline. The chain joins TRBV10-3 to TRBJ2-4, with D perhaps assigned TRBD1 or TRBD2 (5 bases each). There are 14 residues in the CDR3. Germline V gene sequence: CDR1 ENHRY, CDR2 SYGVKD. The CDR3 DNA is TGCGGCGTCACGGGGCTGAGAGCCAAAAATATTCAGTATTTC. Translating gives CGVTGLRAKNIQYF.

Note on this clonotype: At one end the junction does not follow the germline gene, possibly because of a read error. The chain recombines TRBV7-7 with TRBJ2-2; D not resolved. This CDR3 is built from 13 residues. Germline lookup yields CDR1 SSHAT and CDR2 FNYEAQ (reference sequence). CDR3: CASSVGRLEELFF. In DNA form, the CDR3 reads TGTGCTAGCAGCGTTGGCAGACTCGAGGAGCTGTTCTTC.

As to this clonotype: The germline gene is not matched at one end of the junction; a read error may be the cause. The gene calls are TRBV6-1 and TRBJ2-1; D not certain. The J call may be faulty, since TRBJ2-5 better matches the DNA end. Germline V gives CDR1 MNHNS, CDR2 SASEGT. The CDR3 has 14 amino acids. In DNA form, the CDR3 reads TGTGCCAGCAACGGTGGCCGTCACCAAAAGACCCAGTACTTC. Its translation: CASNGGRHQKTQYF.

This clonotype showed up many times. This chain links TRBV10-2 with TRBJ2-1, with TRBD2 matching over 10 bases. CDR3 length: 13 residues. Looked up from germline, CDR1 is WSHSY and CDR2 is SAAADI. With 6 bases clipped from V and 6 bases from J, the junction kept 2 bases outside the gene matches. The CDR3 DNA reads TGCGCCAGCAGACTAGCGGGGATCAATGAGCAGTTCTTC. As protein: CASRLAGINEQFF.

Of note for this clonotype: Here the CDR3 omits its conserved ending phenylalanine or tryptophan, so a read error is the likely source. The V gene is TRBV6-1, the J gene TRBJ1-4; tentatively, D is TRBD1 (6 bases). This CDR3 has 16 amino acids. Trimming took off 0 bases at V and 5 bases at J, with 13 bases between the two ends. Looked up from germline, CDR1 is MNHNS and CDR2 is SASEGT. The CDR3 sequence is CASSEALRGENEKLFS. CDR3 DNA sequence: TGTGCCAGCAGTGAAGCGCTCAGGGGAGAAAATGAAAAACTGTTTTCT.

The rearrangement uses TRBV27 and TRBJ2-1; D ambiguous. Trimming stripped 6 bases from V and 8 bases from J, with 17 bases between. This CDR3 has 14 residues. Per germline, CDR1 MNHEY and CDR2 SMNVEV (reference sequence). The CDR3 bases are TGTGCCAGCAGCTTAAAACCATTTCGGGATGAGCAGTTCTTC. This gives the protein CASSLKPFRDEQFF.

This clonotype was observed at least ten times. This chain uses TRBV27 with TRBJ2-1, with 7 bases lining up with TRBD2. The J call may not be correct, given that the DNA end is closer to TRBJ2-7. The germline V gene has CDR1 MNHEY and CDR2 SMNVEV (reference sequence). This CDR3 is built from 12 residues. The CDR3 sequence is CASSYGGGEQYF. CDR3 nucleotides: TGTGCCAGCAGCTATGGGGGGGGGGAGCAGTACTTC.

Of note for this clonotype: Relative to the germline gene, one junction end is altered; a read error may explain this. This chain uses TRBV10-1 with TRBJ2-4; D perhaps matches TRBD1 (6 bases). The CDR3 is 15 amino acids. CDR1 WNHNN and CDR2 SYGVQD come from the germline V gene (reference sequence). The chain's CDR3 is CASSEGQGSKDIQYF. The DNA of the CDR3 is TGCGCCAGCAGTGAGGGGCAGGGGAGCAAAGACATTCAGTACTTC.

As concerns this clonotype: An end of the junction does not agree with germline; a read error may underlie this. V and J are TRBV6-1 and TRBJ2-5; D gene uncertain. This CDR3 comprises 15 residues. Germline V lookup: CDR1 MNHNS, CDR2 SASEGT. Written as DNA, the CDR3 is TGTGCCAGCAGTGAAAGAGGCCGAGACCAAGACACCCAGTACTTC. Protein product: CASSERGRDQDTQYF.

Notes on this clonotype: Its ends do not fully match the called genes, so a read error is possible. The chain combines TRBV10-1 with TRBJ2-5, with TRBD2 as a possible D gene (5 bases). The CDR3 spans 14 residues. Germline V gene sequence: CDR1 WNHNN, CDR2 SYGVQD (reference sequence). CDR3 region: CAGSEGPHTETQYF. The CDR3 DNA is TGCGCGGGCAGTGAGGGCCCACACACAGAGACCCAGTATTTC.